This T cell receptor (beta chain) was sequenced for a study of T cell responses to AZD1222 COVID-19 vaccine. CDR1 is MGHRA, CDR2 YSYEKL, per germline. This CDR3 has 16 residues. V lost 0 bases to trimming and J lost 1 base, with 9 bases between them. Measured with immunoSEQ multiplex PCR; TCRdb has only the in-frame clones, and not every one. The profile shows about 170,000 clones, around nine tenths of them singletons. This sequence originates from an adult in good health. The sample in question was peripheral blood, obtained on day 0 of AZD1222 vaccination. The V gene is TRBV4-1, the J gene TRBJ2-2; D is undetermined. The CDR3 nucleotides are TGCGCCAGCAGCCAAGATGCAGGTTTGAACACCGGGGAGCTGTTTTTT. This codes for CASSQDAGLNTGELFF.